The present entry profiles one T cell receptor (beta chain) with its context. The sample originates from a study of cytomegalovirus exposure and HLA in healthy donors. Germline CDR1 reads GTSNPN; CDR2 reads SVGIG (reference sequence). The length of the CDR3 is 16 residues. The V and J ends lost 2 bases and 2 bases, in that order; junction bases with no gene match: 8. Both 60 Vbeta primers and 13 Jbeta primers went into the PCR. Measured with immunoSEQ multiplex PCR; TCRdb has only the in-frame clones, and not every one. Among some 120,000 clones listed, over 60% were seen once. Input material: PBMCs. This chain links TRBV30 with TRBJ1-3; 8 bases are shared with TRBD1. This receptor was obtained from a female donor in good health and CMV-seronegative. The CDR3 DNA is TGTGCCTGGAGTCTGCGTAGCAGGGGGCCTGGAAACACCATATATTTT. Translated: CAWSLRSRGPGNTIYF. The variable domain in full, with the rest retrieved from reference TRBV30 and TRBJ1-3, is SQTIHQWPATLVQPVGSPLSLECTVEGTSNPNLYWYRQAAGRGLQLLFYSVGIGQISSEVPQNLSASRPQDRQFILSSKKLLLSDSGFYLCAWSLRSRGPGNTIYFGEGSWLTVV.